Sequencing of this T cell receptor beta chain was carried out in a study of shared clonotypes between healthy human individuals. In the case of this clone: Other DNA sequences from this sample encode an identical CDR3 as well.

Replicate sorted-subset PCRs were loaded with around 210 ng DNA, roughly 33,000 T cell genomes. Generated by immunoSEQ multiplex PCR, the TCRdb table keeps only in-frame clones and is missing some. The table has more than 2 million clones, around 96% seen once; the top ten hold around 1.1%. Naive CD8 cells, CD45RO-negative and positively selected for CCR7, excluded terminally differentiated effector memory CD45RA+ cells. The material sequenced was naive CD8+ T cells sorted from blood. The receptor was isolated from a man between 18 and 35 years old in good health.

Here the CDR3 DNA reads TGCGCCAGCAGCCAAGAGCTAGCGGGGGGCCAAGAGACCCAGTACTTC. It codes for CASSQELAGGQETQYF. The rearrangement links TRBV4-1 to TRBJ2-5; 11 bases map to TRBD2. The CDR3 has 16 residues. The junction had 1 base not matched to a gene; V was cut back by 0 bases and J by 1 base. The germline V gene has CDR1 MGHRA and CDR2 YSYEKL.